These 2 T cell receptor beta chains were sequenced from one sample in a study of response to subunit inactivated influenza vaccine (dated by TCRdb to 2017 to 2018). Library method: RT-PCR. Sequencing was carried out with an Illumina HiSeq 2500. Using fastp at Q25 and MiXCR, TCRdb reprocessed the public reads and kept productive beta chains. Rows with a matching CDR3 protein are joined into one entry that keeps the most common DNA and genes. The sample has a few hundred thousand distinct CDR3 sequences on record, roughly 15% of them singletons. 11% of the sample comes from the top ten. The sequencing used PBMCs from blood, collected about 11 days after vaccination. These TCRs come from a man aged 45-65 years who received an inactivated influenza vaccine. Donor details come from another sample of the same person, matched by shared clones.

This clonotype was seen at least ten times. This chain's CDR3 is CASSLSSSGSPPLHF. DNA of the CDR3: TGTGCCAGCAGTTTAAGCAGTTCGGGATCCCCACCCCTCCACTTT. The V and J genes are TRBV12-3 or TRBV12-4 and TRBJ1-6, with unresolved D. Trimming took 2 bases from V and 11 from J, leaving 16 bases between them. This CDR3 has 15 amino acids.

V gene TRBV29-1 combines with J gene TRBJ2-7; 10 nucleotides line up with TRBD1. This CDR3 spans 13 amino acids. V lost 7 bases to trimming and J lost 6 bases; unmatched junction nucleotides: 9. Per the germline V gene, CDR1 is SQVTM and CDR2 is ANQGSEA. The CDR3 DNA reads TGCAGCGCTTGGGACAGGGGAGGCGTCGAGCAGTACTTC. Translating gives CSAWDRGGVEQYF.